This T cell receptor beta chain was found in a study of graft-versus-host responses after intestinal transplantation. Study in general: Each of the recipients got a multivisceral, liver-intestinal, or isolated intestinal transplant.

Concerning this clone: Its matching antigen is unknown.

Generated by immunoSEQ multiplex PCR, the TCRdb table keeps only in-frame clones and is missing some. This table holds about 100,000 clones, about 93% found once. Study outcomes and limitations: Declines in HvG clones occurring early post-transplant were associated with peak circulating GvH clone levels. Recipient marrow harbored GvH clones, some of which surfaced first in ileum or blood. Individuals who had graft-donor T cell macrochimerism had allografts that showed high graft-versus-host to host-versus-graft clonal ratios.

This sequence originates from a human patient who received an intestinal transplant, so some T cells may come from the graft donor. The material was PBMCs, obtained about 440 days after intestinal transplant.

The chain's CDR3 is CASSPGPSHYEQFF. CDR3 nucleotide sequence: TGTGCCAGCTCACCGGGCCCCAGCCATTATGAGCAGTTCTTC. The chain uses TRBV18 and TRBJ2-1; unclear D gene. Trimming cost V 3 bases and J 8 bases, with 14 bases left between them. This CDR3 contains 14 residues. CDR1 KGHSH and CDR2 LQKENI come from the germline V gene.